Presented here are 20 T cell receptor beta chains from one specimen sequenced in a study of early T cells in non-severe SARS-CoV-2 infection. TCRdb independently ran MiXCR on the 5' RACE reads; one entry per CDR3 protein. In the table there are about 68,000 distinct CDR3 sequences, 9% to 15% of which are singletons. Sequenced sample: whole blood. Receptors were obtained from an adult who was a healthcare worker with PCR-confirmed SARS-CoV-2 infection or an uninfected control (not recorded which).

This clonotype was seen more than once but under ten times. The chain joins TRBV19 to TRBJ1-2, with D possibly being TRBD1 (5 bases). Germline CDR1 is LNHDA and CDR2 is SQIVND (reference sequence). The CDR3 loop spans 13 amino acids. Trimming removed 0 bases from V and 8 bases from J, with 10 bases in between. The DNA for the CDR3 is TGTGCCAGTAGTATAGATCCAGGGCGCGGCTACACCTTC. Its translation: CASSIDPGRGYTF.

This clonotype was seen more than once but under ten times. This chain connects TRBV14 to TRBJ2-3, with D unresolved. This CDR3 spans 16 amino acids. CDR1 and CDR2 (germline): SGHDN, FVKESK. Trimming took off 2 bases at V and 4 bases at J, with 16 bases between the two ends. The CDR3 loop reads CASSQYSTRSPDTQYF. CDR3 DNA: TGTGCCAGCAGCCAATACTCGACGAGGAGTCCAGATACGCAGTATTTT. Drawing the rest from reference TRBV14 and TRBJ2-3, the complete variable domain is EAGVTQFPSHSVIEKGQTVTLRCDPISGHDNLYWYRRVMGKEIKFLLHFVKESKQDESGMPNNRFLAERTGGTYSTLKVQPAELEDSGVYFCASSQYSTRSPDTQYFGPGTRLTVL.

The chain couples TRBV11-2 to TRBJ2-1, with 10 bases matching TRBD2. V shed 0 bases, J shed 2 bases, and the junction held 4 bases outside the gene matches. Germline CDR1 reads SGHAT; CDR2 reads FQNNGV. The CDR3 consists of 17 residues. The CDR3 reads CASSLEASGGPYNEQFF. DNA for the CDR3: TGTGCCAGCAGCTTAGAGGCTAGCGGGGGACCCTACAATGAGCAGTTCTTC.

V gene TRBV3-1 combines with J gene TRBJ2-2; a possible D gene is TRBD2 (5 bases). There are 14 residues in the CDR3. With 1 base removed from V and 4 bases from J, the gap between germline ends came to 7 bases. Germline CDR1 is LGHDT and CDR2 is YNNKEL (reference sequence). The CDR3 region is CASSQVSATGELFF. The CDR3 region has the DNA TGTGCCAGCAGCCAAGTTAGCGCCACCGGGGAGCTGTTTTTT.

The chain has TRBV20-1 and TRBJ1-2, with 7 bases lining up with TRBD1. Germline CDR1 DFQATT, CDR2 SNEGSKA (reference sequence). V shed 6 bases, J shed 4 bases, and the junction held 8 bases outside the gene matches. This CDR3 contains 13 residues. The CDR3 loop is CSAERQGAYGYTF. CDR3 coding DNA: TGCAGTGCGGAACGACAGGGCGCCTATGGCTACACCTTC.

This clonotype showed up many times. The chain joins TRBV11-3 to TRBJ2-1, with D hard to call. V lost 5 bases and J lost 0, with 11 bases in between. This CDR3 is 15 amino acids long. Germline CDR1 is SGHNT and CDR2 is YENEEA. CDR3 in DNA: TGTGCCAGCAGCCCCAATCTGGTCTCCTACAATGAGCAGTTCTTC. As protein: CASSPNLVSYNEQFF.

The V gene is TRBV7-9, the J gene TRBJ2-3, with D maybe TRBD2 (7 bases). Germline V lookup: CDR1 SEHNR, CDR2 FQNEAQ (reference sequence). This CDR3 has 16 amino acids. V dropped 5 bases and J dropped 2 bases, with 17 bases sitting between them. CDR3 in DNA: TGTGCCAGCAGCCCGGGGGGCCCGCGGCCCACAGATACGCAGTATTTT. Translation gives CASSPGGPRPTDTQYF.

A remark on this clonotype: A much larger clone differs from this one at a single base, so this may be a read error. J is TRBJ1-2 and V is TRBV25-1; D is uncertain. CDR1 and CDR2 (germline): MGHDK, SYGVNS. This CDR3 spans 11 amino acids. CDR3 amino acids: CASSNSIGNSF. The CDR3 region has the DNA TGTGCCAGCAGCAACTCAATCGGGAACAGCTTC.

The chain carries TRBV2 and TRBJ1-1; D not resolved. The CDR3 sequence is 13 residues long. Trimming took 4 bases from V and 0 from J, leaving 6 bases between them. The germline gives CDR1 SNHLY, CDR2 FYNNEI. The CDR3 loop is CASSARLNTEAFF. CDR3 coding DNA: TGTGCCAGCAGTGCCCGCCTGAACACTGAAGCTTTCTTT.

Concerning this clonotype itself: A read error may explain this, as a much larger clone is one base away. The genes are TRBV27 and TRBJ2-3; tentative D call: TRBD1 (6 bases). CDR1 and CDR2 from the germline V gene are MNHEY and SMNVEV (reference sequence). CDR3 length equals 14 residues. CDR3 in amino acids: CASSLNRATDTQNF. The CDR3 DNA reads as TGTGCCAGCAGTTTAAACAGGGCCACAGATACGCAGAATTTT.

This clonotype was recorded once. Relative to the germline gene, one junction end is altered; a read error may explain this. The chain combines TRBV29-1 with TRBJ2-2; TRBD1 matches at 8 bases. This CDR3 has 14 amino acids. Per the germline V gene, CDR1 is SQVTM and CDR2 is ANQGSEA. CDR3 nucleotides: TGTAGCGTTCGACAGGGGAGAGTGGCCGGGGAGCTGTTTTTT. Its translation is CSVRQGRVAGELFF.

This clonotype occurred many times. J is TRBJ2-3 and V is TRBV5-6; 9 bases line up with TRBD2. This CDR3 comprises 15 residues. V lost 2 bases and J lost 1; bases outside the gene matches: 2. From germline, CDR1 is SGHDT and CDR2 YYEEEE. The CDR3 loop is CASSLASGGTDTQYF. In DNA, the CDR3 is TGTGCCAGCAGCTTAGCTAGCGGGGGCACAGATACGCAGTATTTT.

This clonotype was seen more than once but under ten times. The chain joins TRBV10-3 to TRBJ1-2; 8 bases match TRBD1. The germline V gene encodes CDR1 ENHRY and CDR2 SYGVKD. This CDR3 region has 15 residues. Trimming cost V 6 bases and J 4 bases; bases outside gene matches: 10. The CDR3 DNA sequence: TGTGCCATCAGCAGATCCGAGGACAGGGTCTATGGCTACACCTTC. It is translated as CAISRSEDRVYGYTF.

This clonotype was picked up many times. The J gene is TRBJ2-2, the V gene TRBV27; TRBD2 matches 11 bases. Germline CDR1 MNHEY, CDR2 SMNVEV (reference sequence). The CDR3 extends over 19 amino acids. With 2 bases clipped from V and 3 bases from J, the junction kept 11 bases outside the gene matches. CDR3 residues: CASSLKGRLAGGYTGELFF. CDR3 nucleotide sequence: TGTGCCAGCAGTTTAAAGGGCCGGCTAGCGGGGGGATACACCGGGGAGCTGTTTTTT.

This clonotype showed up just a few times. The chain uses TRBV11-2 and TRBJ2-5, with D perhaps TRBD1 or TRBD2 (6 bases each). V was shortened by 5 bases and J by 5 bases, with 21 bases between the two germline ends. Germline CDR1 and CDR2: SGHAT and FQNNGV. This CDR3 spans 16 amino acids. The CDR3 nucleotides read TGTGCCAGCAGCAATACAGGGAGGCGGTCTGTGGAGACCCAGTACTTC. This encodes CASSNTGRRSVETQYF.

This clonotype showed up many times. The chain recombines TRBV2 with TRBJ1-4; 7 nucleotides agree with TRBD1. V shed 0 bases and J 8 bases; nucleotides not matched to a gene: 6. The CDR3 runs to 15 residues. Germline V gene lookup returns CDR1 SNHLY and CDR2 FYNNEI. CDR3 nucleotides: TGTGCCAGCAGTGAAGCGACAGGGTGGAGAGAAAAACTGTTTTTT. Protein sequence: CASSEATGWREKLFF.

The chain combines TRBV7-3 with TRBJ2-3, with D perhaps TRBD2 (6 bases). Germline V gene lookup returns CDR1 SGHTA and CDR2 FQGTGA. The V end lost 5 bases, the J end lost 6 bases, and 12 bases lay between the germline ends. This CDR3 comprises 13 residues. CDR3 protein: CASSPGSSDTQYF. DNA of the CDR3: TGTGCCAGCAGCCCCGGGAGTAGCGATACGCAGTATTTT.

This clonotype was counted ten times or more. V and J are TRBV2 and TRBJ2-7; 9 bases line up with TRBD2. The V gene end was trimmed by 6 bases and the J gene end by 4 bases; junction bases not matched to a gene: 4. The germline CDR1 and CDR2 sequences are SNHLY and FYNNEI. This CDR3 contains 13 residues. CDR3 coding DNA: TGTGCCAGCAGAAGCGGGGGGCCGTACGAGCAGTACTTC. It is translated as CASRSGGPYEQYF.

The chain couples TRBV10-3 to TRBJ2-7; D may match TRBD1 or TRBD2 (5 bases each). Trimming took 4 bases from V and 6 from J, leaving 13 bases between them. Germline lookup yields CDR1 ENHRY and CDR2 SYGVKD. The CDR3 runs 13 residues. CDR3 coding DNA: TGTGCCATCAGTGGCCTCGGGGACCTCGAGCAGTACTTC. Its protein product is CAISGLGDLEQYF.

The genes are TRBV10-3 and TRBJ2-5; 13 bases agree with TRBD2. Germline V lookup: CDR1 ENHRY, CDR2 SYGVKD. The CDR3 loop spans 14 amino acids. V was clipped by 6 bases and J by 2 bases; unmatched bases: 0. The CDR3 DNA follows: TGTGCCATCAGGACTAGCGGGGGGCAAGAGACCCAGTACTTC. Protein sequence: CAIRTSGGQETQYF.